This is a list of T cell receptor beta chains from one sample in a study of blood T cell repertoires in COVID-19. Only in-frame clones appear in the TCRdb table, and some are missing; sequencing was by immunoSEQ multiplex PCR. This sample has hundreds of thousands of clones; around nine tenths occur once, and the top ten carry 4% to 5.5%. Source material: peripheral blood. These TCRs come from a woman aged 25-40 years with acute or convalescent COVID-19. CDR3s include the opening cysteine and the closing phenylalanine or tryptophan. The order of the fields is clone size, J gene, D gene, CDR3 length, V gene, CDR3 DNA, CDR3 protein. D genes are given only for firm matches. Clone size is not always given. Where it is, it says once, few, many or a class for expanded clones.

NA	TRBJ1-1	NA	15	TRBV19	TGTGCCAGTAGTGTGGGAACAAACAGGGACACTGAAGCTTTCTTT	CASSVGTNRDTEAFF
NA	TRBJ2-2	NA	16	TRBV9	TGTGCCAGCAGCGCCACAGACTATATCAACACCGGGGAGCTGTTTTTT	CASSATDYINTGELFF
NA	TRBJ2-7	NA	16	TRBV6-5	TGTGCCAGCAGTTACGACAGGTCTCGTTTCTCGTGCGAGCAGTACTTC	CASSYDRSRFSCEQYF
NA	TRBJ2-1	TRBD2	16	TRBV11-2	TGTGCCAGCAGCTCCCTTAGCGGGGGGGCTTACAATGAGCAGTTCTTC	CASSSLSGGAYNEQFF
few	TRBJ2-1	NA	13	TRBV9	TGTGCCAGCAGCGTAGAGAACAGGGATGTGCAGTTCTTC	CASSVENRDVQFF
NA	TRBJ1-4	NA	14	TRBV5-1	TGCGCCAGCAGCCCGACCGGGACTAATGAAAAACTGTTTTTT	CASSPTGTNEKLFF
NA	TRBJ2-2	NA	14	TRBV19	TGTGCCAGTAGTGCGGGATTAAGAGGCGGGGAGCTGTTTTTT	CASSAGLRGGELFF
NA	TRBJ2-7	TRBD2	14	TRBV10-3	TGTGCCATCACTAAGGGACTAGCACTTTACGAGCAGTACTTC	CAITKGLALYEQYF
NA	TRBJ1-5	NA	13	TRBV5-8	TGTGCCAGCAGCTTGGGGCGGTTATCAGCCCAGCATTTT	CASSLGRLSAQHF
NA	TRBJ1-6	NA	13	TRBV27	TGTGCCAGCAGTTTTACCTATAATTCACCCCTCCACTTT	CASSFTYNSPLHF
NA	TRBJ1-6	NA	13	TRBV3-1/TRBV3-2	TGTGCCAGCAGCCTTCTGCAGGGTTCACCCCTCCACTTT	CASSLLQGSPLHF
NA	TRBJ2-1	TRBD1	16	TRBV2	TGTGCCAGCAGTGATGTCAGGGGGTCTCTAGAGAGTGAGCAGTTCTTC	CASSDVRGSLESEQFF
NA	TRBJ2-6	NA	15	TRBV5-4	TGTGCCAGCAGCACGACAGTCTCTGGGGCCAACGTCCTGACTTTC	CASSTTVSGANVLTF
NA	TRBJ2-5	TRBD2	14	TRBV7-8	TGTGCCAGCAGCTTACTAGCGGGGGGAGAGACCCAGTACTTC	CASSLLAGGETQYF
NA	TRBJ2-7	TRBD1	12	TRBV28	TGTGCCAGCGGACAGGGGGTAGGCGAGCAGTACTTC	CASGQGVGEQYF
NA	TRBJ2-3	NA	15	TRBV18	TGTGCCAGCTCACGAACCAGGGTTAGCACAGATACGCAGTATTTT	CASSRTRVSTDTQYF
NA	TRBJ1-5	NA	15	TRBV19	TGTGCCAGTAGTTTCAGGGGCCGCCCGCATCAGCCCCAGCATTTT	CASSFRGRPHQPQHF
NA	TRBJ2-5	NA	12	TRBV7-9	TGTGCCAGCAGCGACCCAGGGGAGACCCAGTACTTC	CASSDPGETQYF
NA	TRBJ2-4	TRBD2	16	TRBV5-6	TGTGCCAGCAGCCTCCAACCCCCCGGGGGGAGGGGCATTCAGTACTTC	CASSLQPPGGRGIQYF
NA	TRBJ2-2	TRBD1	15	TRBV6-5	TGTGCCAGCAGCACAGGGGGCGCCCATACCGGGGAGCTGTTTTTT	CASSTGGAHTGELFF
NA	TRBJ2-1	TRBD2	16	TRBV4-2	TGTGCCAGCAGCCCAGCGGGGGATGGGTCCTACAATGAGCAGTTCTTC	CASSPAGDGSYNEQFF
NA	TRBJ1-1	NA	12	TRBV25-1	TGTGCCAGCAGTGACGGGTTAGCTGAAGCTTTCTTT	CASSDGLAEAFF
NA	TRBJ1-5	NA	14	TRBV28	TGTGCCAGCAGTTTTTCCCGGGGGTATCAGCCCCAGCATTTT	CASSFSRGYQPQHF
NA	TRBJ1-1	NA	15	TRBV19	TGTGCCGCCCAACCCCTCGGGGCGGGGAGCACTGAAGCTTTCTTT	CAAQPLGAGSTEAFF
NA	TRBJ1-5	NA	14	TRBV28	TGTGCCAGCAGTTTAAGGAGTTTCAATGAGCCCCAGCATTTT	CASSLRSFNEPQHF
NA	TRBJ1-3	NA	15	TRBV19	TGTGCCAGTAGTATAGATGTCGGGGCTGGAAACACCATATATTTT	CASSIDVGAGNTIYF
NA	TRBJ2-3	NA	13	TRBV24-1	TGTGCCACCAGTGATTGGGGGCCAGATACGCAGTATTTT	CATSDWGPDTQYF
NA	TRBJ1-1	TRBD1	17	TRBV27	TGTGCCAGCAGTTTATATTCAACAACAGGGGGAAGCACTGAAGCTTTCTTT	CASSLYSTTGGSTEAFF
NA	TRBJ1-1	NA	15	TRBV30	TGTGCCTGGAGTGTAGACCAGGGGTATGGTGGTGAAGCTTTCTTT	CAWSVDQGYGGEAFF
NA	TRBJ1-3	TRBD1	14	TRBV6-5	TGTGCCAGCAGCCTAGGGACAGTGGGAAACACCATATATTTT	CASSLGTVGNTIYF
NA	TRBJ2-3	NA	15	TRBV24-1	TGTGCCACCAGTGACCCTACGACTAGCACAGATACGCAGTATTTT	CATSDPTTSTDTQYF
NA	TRBJ1-1	TRBD1	15	TRBV18	TGTGCCAGCTCCAGCGGGACAGGGGGTTTGACTGAAGCTTTCTTT	CASSSGTGGLTEAFF
NA	TRBJ2-4	TRBD1	16	TRBV15	TGTGCCACCAGCACACGTTCCGGGACAGCTGGGGACATTCAGTACTTC	CATSTRSGTAGDIQYF
NA	TRBJ2-7	TRBD1	15	TRBV28	TGTGCCAGCAGTTCTCCGGGACAGGGACCTTACGAGCAGTACTTC	CASSSPGQGPYEQYF
NA	TRBJ2-5	NA	14	TRBV21-1	TGTGCCAGCAGCAGAGACCGCGGCAAAGAGACCCAGTACTTC	CASSRDRGKETQYF
NA	TRBJ1-2	NA	13	TRBV18	TGTGCCAGCTCACCTTATGTAGTCCATGGCTACACCTTC	CASSPYVVHGYTF
few	TRBJ1-6	TRBD1	18	TRBV18	TGTGCCAGCTCGGGGACAGGGAGAGGGAGCTCCTATAATTCACCCCTCCACTTT	CASSGTGRGSSYNSPLHF
NA	TRBJ2-2	TRBD2	16	TRBV9	TGTGCCAGCAGCGTGGCGGGGGGGCGCGGCACCGGGGAGCTGTTTTTT	CASSVAGGRGTGELFF
NA	TRBJ1-5	NA	15	TRBV19	TGTGCCAGTAGTCTAAACACCCTCCAGGATCAGCCCCAGCATTTT	CASSLNTLQDQPQHF
NA	TRBJ2-1	NA	12	TRBV27	TGTGCCAGCAGTTTCGGGGGTTTTGAGCAGTTCTTC	CASSFGGFEQFF
once	TRBJ2-5	TRBD1	13	TRBV5-4	TGTGCCAGCAGCTCCGGGACAGAAGAGACCCAGTACTTC	CASSSGTEETQYF
NA	TRBJ1-1	NA	10	TRBV6-5	TGTGCCAGCAGATCACTTGAAGCTTTCTTT	CASRSLEAFF
NA	TRBJ1-5	NA	13	TRBV5-6	TGTGCCAGCAGCACCGGTAGCAATCAGCCCCAGCATTTT	CASSTGSNQPQHF
NA	TRBJ2-1	NA	13	TRBV27	TGTGCCAGCGCCCTTGGAGGGGGCCATGAGCAGTTCTTC	CASALGGGHEQFF
few	TRBJ1-6	TRBD1	16	TRBV2	TGTGCCAGCAGTGAAAGGAGGACAGGGAATAGTTCACCCCTCCACTTT	CASSERRTGNSSPLHF
NA	TRBJ2-7	TRBD2	15	TRBV6-5	TGTGCCAGCAGCGCTAGCGACAGGCGGGGGGGCGAGCAGTACTTC	CASSASDRRGGEQYF
once	TRBJ2-2	NA	15	TRBV4-1	TGCGCCAGCAGCCAAGTTCGGGGTAATGGGGGGGAGCTGTTTTTT	CASSQVRGNGGELFF
NA	TRBJ1-2	TRBD1	15	TRBV6-5	TGTGCCAGCAGGGCAGGACAGGACGGAGGCTACGGCTACACCTTC	CASRAGQDGGYGYTF